A single sample is the source of the 6 T cell receptor beta chains below, sequenced in a study of human T cells and chemical hapten exposure. TCRdb reprocessed the RACE reads via MiXCR and lists one record per CDR3 protein. The repertoire has around 350,000 distinct CDR3 sequences, approximately 5.8% of them found once; the top ten carry over 7%. As for time point: pre-sensitization, week 0. Specified treatment: therapeutic diphenylcyclopropenone sensitization with weekly scalp DPC. Sequencing used whole blood, obtained in connection with sensitization to the hapten diphenylcyclopropenone (DPC). The receptors were gathered from a woman between 18 and 29 years old with alopecia areata. Some clones in this sample may be carry-over from other donors' samples.

This clonotype was detected a few times. The chain links TRBV12-3 or TRBV12-4 to TRBJ2-5; 7 bases map to TRBD1. The CDR3 is 15 amino acids. Unmatched junction bases numbered 10, after V lost 5 bases and J lost 4 bases. This chain's CDR3 is CASSPGVGGRETQYF. Written as DNA, the CDR3 is TGTGCCAGCAGTCCCGGAGTAGGGGGCCGAGAGACCCAGTACTTC.

Many counts were recorded for this clonotype. The CDR3 bases are TGCGCCAGCAGCTTGTCCCACAGCACAGATACGCAGTATTTT. Protein product: CASSLSHSTDTQYF. The chain recombines TRBV5-1 with TRBJ2-3; D not certain. This CDR3 comprises 14 residues. Germline V gene lookup returns CDR1 SGHRS and CDR2 YFSETQ. V was trimmed by 1 base and J by 0 bases, leaving 6 bases between them.

In this sample, this clonotype turned up many times. The chain combines TRBV7-2 with TRBJ2-3, with 9 bases aligning to TRBD2. Germline V lookup: CDR1 SGHTA, CDR2 FQGNSA. V lost 4 bases to trimming and J lost 0 bases; unmatched junction nucleotides: 8. This CDR3 has 17 amino acids. Written as DNA, the CDR3 is TGTGCCAGCAGCTCGTTCCTAGCGGGGACTAGCACAGATACGCAGTATTTT. Its translation: CASSSFLAGTSTDTQYF.

This clonotype was detected ten times or more. This chain uses TRBV3-1 with TRBJ1-1, with 10 bases identical to TRBD1. This CDR3 has 13 residues. CDR1 LGHDT and CDR2 YNNKEL come from the germline V gene (reference sequence). V was clipped by 4 bases and J by 11 bases; unmatched bases: 7. The CDR3 protein is CASSPIDRGPAFF. Here the CDR3 DNA reads TGTGCCAGCAGCCCCATCGACAGGGGGCCTGCTTTCTTT.

In nucleotides, the CDR3 is TGCGCCAGCAGCGCAGAGGCGGGGGGCCCTCGGACCCAGTACTTC. Translated: CASSAEAGGPRTQYF. The gene calls are TRBV5-1 and TRBJ2-5; 8 nucleotides line up with TRBD2. The CDR3 length is 15 residues. Trimming took 4 bases from V and 7 from J; bases not matched to a gene: 12. Germline CDR1 SGHRS, CDR2 YFSETQ.

This clonotype was recorded many times. The V gene is TRBV27, the J gene TRBJ1-1, with no clear D. This CDR3 contains 13 residues. Germline V gene data show CDR1 as MNHEY and CDR2 as SMNVEV (reference sequence). The V and J ends lost 2 bases and 1 base respectively, with 5 bases between them. The CDR3 sequence: CASSLKENTEAFF. For the CDR3, the DNA is TGTGCCAGCAGTTTAAAGGAGAACACTGAAGCTTTCTTT.